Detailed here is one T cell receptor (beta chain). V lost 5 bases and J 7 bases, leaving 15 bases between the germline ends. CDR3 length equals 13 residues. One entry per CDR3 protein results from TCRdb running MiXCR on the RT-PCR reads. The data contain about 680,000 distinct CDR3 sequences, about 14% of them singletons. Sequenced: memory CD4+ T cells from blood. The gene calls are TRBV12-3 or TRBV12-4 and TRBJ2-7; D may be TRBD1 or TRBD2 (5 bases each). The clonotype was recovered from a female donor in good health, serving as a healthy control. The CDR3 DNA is TGTGCCAGCAGTCCCCGGGACGTTTTAGAGCAGTACTTC. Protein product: CASSPRDVLEQYF.